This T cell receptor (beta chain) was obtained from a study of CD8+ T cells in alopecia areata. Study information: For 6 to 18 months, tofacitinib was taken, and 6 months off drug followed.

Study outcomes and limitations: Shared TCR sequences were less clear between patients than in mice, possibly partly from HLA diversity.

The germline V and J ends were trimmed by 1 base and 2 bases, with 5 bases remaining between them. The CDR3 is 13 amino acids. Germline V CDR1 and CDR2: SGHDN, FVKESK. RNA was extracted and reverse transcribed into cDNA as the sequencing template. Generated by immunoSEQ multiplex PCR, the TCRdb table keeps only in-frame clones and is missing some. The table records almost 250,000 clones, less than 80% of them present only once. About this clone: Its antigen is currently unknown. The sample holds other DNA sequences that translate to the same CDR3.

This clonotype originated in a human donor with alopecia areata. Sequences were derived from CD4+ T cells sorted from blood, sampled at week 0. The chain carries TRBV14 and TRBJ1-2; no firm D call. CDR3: CASSQGGNYGYTF. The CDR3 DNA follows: TGTGCCAGCAGCCAAGGTGGGAACTATGGCTACACCTTC.